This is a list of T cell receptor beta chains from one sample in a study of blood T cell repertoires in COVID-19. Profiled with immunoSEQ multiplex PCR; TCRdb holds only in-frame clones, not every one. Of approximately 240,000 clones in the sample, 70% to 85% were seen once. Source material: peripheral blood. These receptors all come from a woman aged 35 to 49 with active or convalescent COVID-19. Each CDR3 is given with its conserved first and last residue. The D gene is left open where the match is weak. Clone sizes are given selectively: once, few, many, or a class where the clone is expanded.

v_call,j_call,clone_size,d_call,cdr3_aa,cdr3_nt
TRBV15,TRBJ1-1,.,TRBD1,CATSPRTGGNTEAFF,TGTGCCACCAGCCCCCGGACAGGGGGGAACACTGAAGCTTTCTTT
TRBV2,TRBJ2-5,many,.,CASTVIAQETQYF,TGTGCCAGCACGGTGATAGCTCAAGAGACCCAGTACTTC
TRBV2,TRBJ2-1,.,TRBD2,CASSAGGYNEQFF,TGTGCCAGCAGTGCGGGGGGCTACAATGAGCAGTTCTTC
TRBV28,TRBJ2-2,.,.,CASSFGGELFF,TGTGCCAGCAGTTTCGGGGGGGAGCTGTTTTTT
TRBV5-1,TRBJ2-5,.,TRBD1,CASSLVSPGTGQETQYF,TGCGCCAGCAGCTTGGTTTCCCCCGGGACAGGCCAAGAGACCCAGTACTTC
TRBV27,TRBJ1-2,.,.,CASSFQGGGYTF,TGTGCCAGCAGTTTCCAGGGCGGTGGCTACACCTTC
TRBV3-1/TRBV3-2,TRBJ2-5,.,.,CASSQQGLQETQYF,TGTGCCAGCAGCCAACAGGGATTACAAGAGACCCAGTACTTC
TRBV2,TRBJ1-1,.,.,CASRIRAMNTEAFF,TGTGCCAGCCGCATTAGAGCTATGAACACTGAAGCTTTCTTT
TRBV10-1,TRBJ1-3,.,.,CASSEFSSGNTIYF,TGCGCCAGCAGTGAGTTCAGCTCTGGAAACACCATATATTTT
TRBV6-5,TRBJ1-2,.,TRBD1,CASSTTGDGYTF,TGTGCCAGCAGCACGACAGGGGATGGCTACACCTTC
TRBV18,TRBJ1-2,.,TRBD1,CASSPGQGNYGYTF,TGTGCCAGCTCACCGGGACAGGGTAACTATGGCTACACCTTC
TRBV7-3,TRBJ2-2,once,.,CASSANGGFTGELFF,TGTGCCAGCAGCGCTAACGGGGGATTCACCGGGGAGCTGTTTTTT
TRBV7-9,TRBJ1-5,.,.,CASSREDSNQPQHF,TGTGCCAGCAGCCGGGAGGATAGCAATCAGCCCCAGCATTTT
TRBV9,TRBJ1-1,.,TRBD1,CASSGQGVAAFF,TGTGCCAGCAGCGGACAGGGAGTAGCGGCTTTCTTT
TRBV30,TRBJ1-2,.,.,CAWSVSVSVASYGYTF,TGTGCCTGGAGTGTAAGTGTCTCTGTGGCTAGCTATGGCTACACCTTC
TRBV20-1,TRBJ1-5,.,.,CSASRGTSNQPQHF,TGCAGTGCTAGTAGGGGGACATCCAATCAGCCCCAGCATTTT
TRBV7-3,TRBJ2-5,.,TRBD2,CASSLNSGGQETQYF,TGTGCCAGCAGCTTAAATAGCGGGGGACAAGAGACCCAGTACTTC
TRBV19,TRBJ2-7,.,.,CASSQGPQLGEQYF,TGTGCCAGTAGTCAGGGGCCCCAGCTGGGCGAGCAGTACTTC
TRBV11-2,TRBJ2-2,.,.,CASSFLGGGSSTGELFF,TGTGCCAGCAGCTTCCTAGGGGGGGGCTCGAGCACCGGGGAGCTGTTTTTT
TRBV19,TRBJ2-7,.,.,CASRPDSLSYEQYF,TGTGCCAGTAGGCCGGACAGCCTCTCCTACGAGCAGTACTTC
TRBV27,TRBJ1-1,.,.,CASSLSRTVYTEAFF,TGTGCCAGCAGTTTATCGCGGACAGTGTACACTGAAGCTTTCTTT
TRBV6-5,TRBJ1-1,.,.,CASSSVNTEAFF,TGTGCCAGCAGTTCAGTGAACACTGAAGCTTTCTTT
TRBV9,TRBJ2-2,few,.,CASSGGANTGELFF,TGTGCCAGCAGCGGGGGGGCGAACACCGGGGAGCTGTTTTTT